This T cell receptor beta chain was documented in a study of blood T cells in healthy people across ages. Study-wide points: Comparison with aged donors showed that long-lived donors had more naive CD4+ cells and higher diversity.

Combining a sample-barcoded 5' primer with a J-beta primer mix, a second PCR ran for about 6 to 12 cycles. From the 5' RACE reads, TCRdb called clonotypes with MiXCR, one entry per CDR3 protein. The sample consists of about 640,000 distinct CDR3 sequences, 58% of them appearing once. This CDR3 is 15 amino acids long. Trimming removed 2 bases at V and 2 bases at J, with 12 bases between. Germline CDR1 reads MNHEY; CDR2 reads SVGAGI. Note on this clonotype: What it binds is unknown.

Isolation recovered at least 6 million PBMCs from every sample. This sequence joins TRBV6-5 and TRBJ1-2, with TRBD1 as a possible D gene (5 bases). This clonotype was sampled from a man between 60 and 75 years old in good health. The sequencing sample was made of blood. The CDR3 spells CASSYAGGDNYGYTF. In nucleotides, the CDR3 is TGTGCCAGCAGTTACGCCGGTGGGGACAACTATGGCTACACCTTC.